The entry below gives a single TCR beta chain sequence along with its context. The PCR employed 60 Vbeta primers together with 13 Jbeta primers. The repertoire was sequenced with immunoSEQ multiplex PCR; TCRdb's copy has only in-frame clones and lacks some. The sample lists around 40,000 clones; approximately 80% were seen once. The data derive from a study of cytomegalovirus exposure and HLA in healthy donors. Germline assignment: CDR1 MNHEY and CDR2 SMNVEV (reference sequence). The CDR3 has 14 amino acids. V was shortened by 2 bases and J by 7 bases, with 12 bases between the two germline ends. Sequenced sample: PBMCs. This chain uses TRBV27 with TRBJ2-1, with D maybe TRBD2 (6 bases). This receptor was identified in a man aged 25 to 45 in good health and CMV-seronegative. CDR3 in amino acids: CASSLKLASNEQFF. CDR3 in DNA: TGTGCCAGCAGTTTAAAGCTAGCGAGTAATGAGCAGTTCTTC.